Each of the 3 T cell receptor beta chains below was sequenced from the same sample in a study of response to subunit inactivated influenza vaccine. TCRdb reanalysed the RT-PCR reads using MiXCR and keeps one entry per CDR3 protein. The data show roughly 620,000 distinct CDR3 sequences, approximately 10% seen once. The data were also submitted as part of a second study, on T cells expressing NK-cell markers. As that report states: For TCR beta, cDNA was produced by 5'RACE template switching with UMIs.

This material consisted of PBMCs from blood, taken on the day of vaccination. The receptors derive from a man in his fifties or sixties who received an inactivated influenza vaccine.

Many counts were recorded for this clonotype. The chain links TRBV14 to TRBJ2-1; D unresolved. CDR3 size: 16 residues. Per the germline V gene, CDR1 is SGHDN and CDR2 is FVKESK. The germline V and J ends were trimmed by 0 bases and 1 base, with 10 bases remaining between them. This chain's CDR3 is CASSQEFISSYNEQFF. The CDR3 nucleotides read TGTGCCAGCAGCCAAGAATTCATCTCGTCCTACAATGAGCAGTTCTTC.

This chain connects TRBV12-3 or TRBV12-4 to TRBJ1-1; a possible D gene is TRBD1 (5 bases). Trimming removed 8 bases at V and 3 bases at J, with 10 bases between. The CDR3 sequence is 12 residues long. The CDR3 is CASFDSYTEAFF. The CDR3 DNA reads as TGTGCCAGCTTTGACAGCTACACTGAAGCTTTCTTT.

V and J are TRBV7-6 and TRBJ2-5, with TRBD2 as a possible D gene (7 bases). The V end was cut by 3 bases, the J end by 5 bases, with 16 bases between. This CDR3 spans 15 amino acids. Germline V gene lookup returns CDR1 SGHVS and CDR2 FNYEAQ. The CDR3: CASSLGAGVAETQYF. Here the CDR3 DNA reads TGTGCCAGCAGCTTGGGGGCGGGAGTGGCGGAGACCCAGTACTTC.